Sequencing of this T cell receptor (beta chain) was carried out in a study of early T cells in non-severe SARS-CoV-2 infection. Study background: It was bulk RNA from unsorted whole blood that was sequenced, and the chains were unpaired. Whole-study findings and limits: Matching against VDJdb likely underestimated virus-specific expansions, favoring anti-spike CD8.

V was shortened by 0 bases and J by 4 bases, with 12 bases between the two germline ends. The length of the CDR3 is 15 residues. Germline lookup yields CDR1 SGDLS and CDR2 YYNGEE. This clonotype has just a few counts. The antigen is unknown. Attached unique molecular identifiers marked individual cDNA molecules. TCRdb re-derived calls from the 5' RACE reads in MiXCR, one entry per CDR3 protein. The sample records about 52,000 distinct CDR3 sequences, around 10% being singletons. Sequences were obtained from whole blood. The sequence came from an adult who was a healthcare worker with PCR-confirmed SARS-CoV-2 infection or an uninfected control (not recorded which). The chain has TRBV9 and TRBJ2-3, with TRBD1 as a possible D gene (7 bases). CDR3 amino acids: CASSVAVRGADTQYF. The CDR3 bases are TGTGCCAGCAGCGTAGCGGTCAGGGGGGCAGATACGCAGTATTTT.